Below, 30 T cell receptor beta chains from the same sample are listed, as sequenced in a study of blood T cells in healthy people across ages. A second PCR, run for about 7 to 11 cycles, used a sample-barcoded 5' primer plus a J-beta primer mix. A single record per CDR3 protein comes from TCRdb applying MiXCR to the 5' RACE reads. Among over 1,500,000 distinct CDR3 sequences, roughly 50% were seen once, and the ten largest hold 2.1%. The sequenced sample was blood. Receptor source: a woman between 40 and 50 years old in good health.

CDR3 DNA sequence: TGTGCCAGCAGTTTGACAGGGAGAGGGGATTCACCCCTCCACTTT. Protein: CASSLTGRGDSPLHF. The chain is built from TRBV12-3 or TRBV12-4 and TRBJ1-6, with 7 bases matching TRBD1. CDR3 length equals 15 residues. V dropped 3 bases and J dropped 8; count of bases not matched to a gene: 7.

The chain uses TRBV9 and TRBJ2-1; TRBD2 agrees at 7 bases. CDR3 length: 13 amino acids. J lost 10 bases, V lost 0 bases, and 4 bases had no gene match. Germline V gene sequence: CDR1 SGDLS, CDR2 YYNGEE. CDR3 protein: CASSVAAGIEQFF. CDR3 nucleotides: TGTGCCAGCAGCGTAGCAGCGGGGATCGAGCAGTTCTTC. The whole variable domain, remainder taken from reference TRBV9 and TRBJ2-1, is DSGVTQTPKHLITATGQRVTLRCSPRSGDLSVYWYQQSLDQGLQFLIQYYNGEERAKGNILERFSAQQFPDLHSELNLSSLELGDSALYFCASSVAAGIEQFFGPGTRLTVL.

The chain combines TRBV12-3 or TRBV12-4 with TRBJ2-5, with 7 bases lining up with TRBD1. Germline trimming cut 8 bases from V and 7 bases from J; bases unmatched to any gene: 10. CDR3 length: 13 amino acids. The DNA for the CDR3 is TGTGCCAGCCTGGGACAGCGCTCCGGGACCCAGTACTTC. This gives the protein CASLGQRSGTQYF.

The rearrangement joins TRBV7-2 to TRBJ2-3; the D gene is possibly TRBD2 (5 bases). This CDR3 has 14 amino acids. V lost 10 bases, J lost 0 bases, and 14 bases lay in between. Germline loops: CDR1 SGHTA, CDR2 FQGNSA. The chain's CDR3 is CATALRLSTDTQYF. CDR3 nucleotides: TGTGCCACGGCTCTGAGACTAAGCACAGATACGCAGTATTTT. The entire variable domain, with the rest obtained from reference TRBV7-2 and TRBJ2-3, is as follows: GAGVSQSPSNKVTEKGKDVELRCDPISGHTALYWYRQSLGQGLEFLIYFQGNSAPDKSGLPSDRFSAERTGGSVSTLTIQRTQQEDSAVYLCATALRLSTDTQYFGPGTRLTVL.

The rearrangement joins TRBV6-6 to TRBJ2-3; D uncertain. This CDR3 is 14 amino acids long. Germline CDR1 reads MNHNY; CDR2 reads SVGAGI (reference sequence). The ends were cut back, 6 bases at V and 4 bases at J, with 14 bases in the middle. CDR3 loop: CASRPGRASDTQYF. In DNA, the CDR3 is TGTGCCAGCAGGCCCGGCCGGGCTTCAGATACGCAGTATTTT.

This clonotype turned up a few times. DNA for the CDR3: TGTGCCAGCAGCGGAGAACAGGGGTGGGGTGAGCAGTTCTTC. The encoded protein is CASSGEQGWGEQFF. V is TRBV9 and J is TRBJ2-1, with 7 positions matching TRBD1. Trimming removed 3 bases from V and 9 bases from J; junction bases left unmatched: 9. Germline V gives CDR1 SGDLS, CDR2 YYNGEE. This CDR3 contains 14 residues.

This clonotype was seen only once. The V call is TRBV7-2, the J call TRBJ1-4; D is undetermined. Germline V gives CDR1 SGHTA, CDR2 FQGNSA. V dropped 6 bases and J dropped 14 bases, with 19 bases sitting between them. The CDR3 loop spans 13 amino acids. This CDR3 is CASRTYTEHRLFF. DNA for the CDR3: TGTGCCAGCAGGACTTATACTGAACATAGGCTGTTTTTT.

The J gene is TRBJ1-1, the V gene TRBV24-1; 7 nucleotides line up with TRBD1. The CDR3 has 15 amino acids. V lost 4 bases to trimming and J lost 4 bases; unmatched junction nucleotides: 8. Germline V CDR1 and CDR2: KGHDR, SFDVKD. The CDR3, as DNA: TGTGCCACCAGTGACACAACAGGGGAAGGCACTGAAGCTTTCTTT. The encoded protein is CATSDTTGEGTEAFF.

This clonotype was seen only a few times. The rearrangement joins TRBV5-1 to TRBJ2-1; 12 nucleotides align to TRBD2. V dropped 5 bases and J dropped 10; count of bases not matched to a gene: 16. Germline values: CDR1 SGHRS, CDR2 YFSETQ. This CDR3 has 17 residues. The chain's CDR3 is CASRKLWTSGALEEQFF. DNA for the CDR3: TGCGCCAGCAGAAAGCTCTGGACTAGCGGGGCTCTTGAAGAGCAGTTCTTC.

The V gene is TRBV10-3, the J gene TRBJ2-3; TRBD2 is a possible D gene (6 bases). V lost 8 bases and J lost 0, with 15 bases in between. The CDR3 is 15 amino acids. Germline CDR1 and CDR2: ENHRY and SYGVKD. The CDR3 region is CAIGAGGTSTDTQYF. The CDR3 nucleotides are TGTGCCATCGGCGCGGGCGGGACTAGCACAGATACGCAGTATTTT.

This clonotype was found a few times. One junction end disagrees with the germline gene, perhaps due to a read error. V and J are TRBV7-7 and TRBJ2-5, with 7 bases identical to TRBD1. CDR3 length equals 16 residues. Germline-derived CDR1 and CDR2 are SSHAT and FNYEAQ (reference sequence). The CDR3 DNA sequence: TGTGCTAGCAGCTTAGTGGCAGGGGGATCCCAAGAGACCCAGTACTTC. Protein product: CASSLVAGGSQETQYF.

As DNA, the CDR3 is TGCGCCAGCAGCCCTTGGACATCGGGGGCCAACGTCCTGACTTTC. Protein sequence: CASSPWTSGANVLTF. This chain links TRBV5-1 with TRBJ2-6; tentatively, D is TRBD1 (5 bases). Between the trimmed V and J ends, which lost 4 bases and 4 bases, there was a span of 12 bases. Germline CDR1 and CDR2: SGHRS and YFSETQ. The CDR3 extends over 15 amino acids.

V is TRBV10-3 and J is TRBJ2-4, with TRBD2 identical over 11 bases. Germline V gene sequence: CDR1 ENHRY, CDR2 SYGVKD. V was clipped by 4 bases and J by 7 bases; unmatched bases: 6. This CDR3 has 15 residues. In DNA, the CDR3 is TGTGCCATCAGTGGTAGCGGGGGGGCCGGGAACATTCAGTACTTC. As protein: CAISGSGGAGNIQYF.

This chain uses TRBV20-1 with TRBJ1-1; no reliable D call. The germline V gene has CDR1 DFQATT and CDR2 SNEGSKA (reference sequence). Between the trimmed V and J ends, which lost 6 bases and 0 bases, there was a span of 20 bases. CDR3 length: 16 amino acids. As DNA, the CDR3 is TGCAGTGCCCCCCGGCGGGAACCGAGCGTGAACACTGAAGCTTTCTTT. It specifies CSAPRREPSVNTEAFF.

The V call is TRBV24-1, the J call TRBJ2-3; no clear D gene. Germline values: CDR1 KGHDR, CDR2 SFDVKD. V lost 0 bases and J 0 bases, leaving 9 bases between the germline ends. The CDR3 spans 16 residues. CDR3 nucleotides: TGTGCCACCAGTGATTTGCAGAGTTCTAGCACAGATACGCAGTATTTT. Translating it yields CATSDLQSSSTDTQYF.

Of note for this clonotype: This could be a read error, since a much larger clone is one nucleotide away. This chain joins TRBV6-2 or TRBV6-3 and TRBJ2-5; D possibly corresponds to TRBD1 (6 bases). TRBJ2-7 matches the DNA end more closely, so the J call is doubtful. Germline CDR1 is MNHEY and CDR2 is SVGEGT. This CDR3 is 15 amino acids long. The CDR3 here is CASSKQGRQGYEQYF. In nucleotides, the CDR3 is TGTGCCAGCAGTAAACAGGGACGCCAAGGGTACGAGCAGTACTTC.

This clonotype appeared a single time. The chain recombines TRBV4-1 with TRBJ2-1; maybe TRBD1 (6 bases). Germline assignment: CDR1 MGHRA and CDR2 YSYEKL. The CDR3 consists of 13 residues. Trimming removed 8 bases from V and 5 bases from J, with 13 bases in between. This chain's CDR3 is CASQGPLNNEQFF. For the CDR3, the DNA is TGCGCCAGCCAGGGGCCCCTAAACAATGAGCAGTTCTTC.

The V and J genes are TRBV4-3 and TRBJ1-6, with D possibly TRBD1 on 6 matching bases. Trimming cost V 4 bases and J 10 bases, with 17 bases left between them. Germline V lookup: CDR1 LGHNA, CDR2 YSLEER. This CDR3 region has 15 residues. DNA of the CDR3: TGCGCCAGCAGCCCCCGGGACACTGGAACCTCACCCCTCCACTTT. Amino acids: CASSPRDTGTSPLHF.

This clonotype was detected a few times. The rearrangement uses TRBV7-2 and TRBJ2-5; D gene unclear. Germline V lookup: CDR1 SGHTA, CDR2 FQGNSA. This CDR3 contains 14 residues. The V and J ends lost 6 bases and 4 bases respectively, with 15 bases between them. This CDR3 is CASRIGPVGETQYF. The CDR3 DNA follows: TGTGCCAGCAGGATCGGACCAGTGGGAGAGACCCAGTACTTC.

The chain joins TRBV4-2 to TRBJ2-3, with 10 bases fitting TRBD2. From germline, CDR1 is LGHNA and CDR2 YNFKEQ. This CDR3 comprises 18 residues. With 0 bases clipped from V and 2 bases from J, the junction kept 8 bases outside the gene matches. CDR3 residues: CASSQDFRTSGLTDTQYF. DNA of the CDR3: TGTGCCAGCAGCCAAGACTTTAGGACTAGCGGTCTCACAGATACGCAGTATTTT.

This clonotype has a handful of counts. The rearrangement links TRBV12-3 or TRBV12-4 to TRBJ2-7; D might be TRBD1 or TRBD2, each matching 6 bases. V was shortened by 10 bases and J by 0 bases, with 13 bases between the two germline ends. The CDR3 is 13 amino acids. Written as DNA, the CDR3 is TGTGCCACCAGGAAGGGGGGCTCCTACGAGCAGTACTTC. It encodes CATRKGGSYEQYF.

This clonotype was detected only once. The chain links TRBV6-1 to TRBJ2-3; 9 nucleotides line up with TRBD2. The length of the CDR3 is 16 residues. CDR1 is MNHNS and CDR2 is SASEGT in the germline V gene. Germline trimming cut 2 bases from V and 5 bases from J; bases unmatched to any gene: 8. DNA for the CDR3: TGTGCCAGCAGTGAATCCCTAGCGGGGACGTTAGATACGCAGTATTTT. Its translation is CASSESLAGTLDTQYF.

CDR3 loop: CASGFRGQGANEQYF. CDR3 coding DNA: TGTGCCAGCGGATTCCGCGGACAGGGGGCAAACGAGCAGTACTTC. The J gene is TRBJ2-7, the V gene TRBV27; 11 positions match TRBD1. V lost 8 bases, J lost 5 bases, and 11 bases stayed unmatched. Germline CDR1 MNHEY, CDR2 SMNVEV (reference sequence). This CDR3 contains 15 residues.

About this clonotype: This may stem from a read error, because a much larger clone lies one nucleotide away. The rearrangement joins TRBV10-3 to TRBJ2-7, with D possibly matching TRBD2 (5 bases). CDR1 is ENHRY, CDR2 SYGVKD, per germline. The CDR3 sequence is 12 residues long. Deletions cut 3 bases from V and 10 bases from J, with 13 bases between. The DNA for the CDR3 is TGTGCCATCAGTGATTCTAGCAGGTCTCAGTACTTC. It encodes CAISDSSRSQYF.

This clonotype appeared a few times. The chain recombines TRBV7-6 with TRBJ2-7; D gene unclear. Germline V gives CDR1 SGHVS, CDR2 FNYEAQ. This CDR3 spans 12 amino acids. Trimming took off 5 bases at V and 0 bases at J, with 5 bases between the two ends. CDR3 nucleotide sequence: TGTGCCAGCAGCCACCGCTCCTACGAGCAGTACTTC. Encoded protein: CASSHRSYEQYF.

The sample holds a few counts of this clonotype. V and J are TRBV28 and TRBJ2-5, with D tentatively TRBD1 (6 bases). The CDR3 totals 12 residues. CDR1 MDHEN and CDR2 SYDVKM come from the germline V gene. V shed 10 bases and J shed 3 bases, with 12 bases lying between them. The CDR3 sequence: CATSGHKETQYF. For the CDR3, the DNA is TGTGCCACCTCGGGACATAAAGAGACCCAGTACTTC.

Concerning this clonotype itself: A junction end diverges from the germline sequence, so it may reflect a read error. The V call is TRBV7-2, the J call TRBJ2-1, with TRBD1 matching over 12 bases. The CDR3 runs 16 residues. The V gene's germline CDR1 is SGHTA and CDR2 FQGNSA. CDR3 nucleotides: TGTGCCAACAGCCGCGGGACAGGGGGCGGCTACAATGAGCAGTTCTTC. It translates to CANSRGTGGGYNEQFF.

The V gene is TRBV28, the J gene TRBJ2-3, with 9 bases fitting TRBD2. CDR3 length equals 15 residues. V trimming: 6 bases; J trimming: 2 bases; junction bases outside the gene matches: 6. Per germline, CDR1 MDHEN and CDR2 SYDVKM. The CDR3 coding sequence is TGTGCCAGCAGCAGCGGGGGGACCGACACAGATACGCAGTATTTT. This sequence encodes CASSSGGTDTDTQYF.

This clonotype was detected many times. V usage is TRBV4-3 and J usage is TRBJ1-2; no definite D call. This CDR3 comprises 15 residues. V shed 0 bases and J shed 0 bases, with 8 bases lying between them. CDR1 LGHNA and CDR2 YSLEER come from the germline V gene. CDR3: CASSQDPGANYGYTF. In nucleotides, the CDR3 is TGCGCCAGCAGCCAAGATCCAGGAGCTAACTATGGCTACACCTTC.

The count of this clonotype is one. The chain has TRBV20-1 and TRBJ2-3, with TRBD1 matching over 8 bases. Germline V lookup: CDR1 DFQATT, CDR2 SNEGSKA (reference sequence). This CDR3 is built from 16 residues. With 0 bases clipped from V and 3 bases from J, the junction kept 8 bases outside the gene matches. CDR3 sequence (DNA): TGCAGTGCTAGAGATCCCAGGGGGCTTGGAACAGATACGCAGTATTTT. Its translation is CSARDPRGLGTDTQYF.